The next 27 T cell receptor beta chains were all read from a single sample in a study of Tregs in tolerant kidney transplant recipients (dated by TCRdb to the late 2010s). The transplants used related donors along with nonmyeloablative bone marrow transplantation, and in the human trials mixed chimerism was transient. The receptor library was made with the immunoSEQ multiplex PCR assay. What TCRdb holds here is the immuneACCESS table cut down to in-frame rearrangements. Part of the clones is not present; checked against another copy, under half of the missing clones reflect an unresolved V gene, and the others are unexplained. This sample has fewer than 55,000 clones in its table, and 89% of those were observed once. Together, the top ten hold less than 20% of the sample. The specimen comprised CD8+ T cells from blood (PBMCs), sampled 12 months after the transplant. The receptors were sampled from a human patient who received a combined kidney and bone marrow transplant. After a transplant, certain T cells may trace back to the graft donor.

In this sample, this clone turned up a few times. The V call is TRBV27, the J call TRBJ2-7, with 9 bases that match TRBD1. V shed 5 bases and J 0 bases; nucleotides not matched to a gene: 2. The CDR3 has 14 residues. Germline-derived CDR1 and CDR2 are MNHEY and SMNVEV (reference sequence). The chain's CDR3 is CASSPDRGSYEQYF. DNA for the CDR3: TGTGCCAGCAGTCCGGACAGGGGCTCCTACGAGCAGTACTTC.

The chain carries TRBV4-1 and TRBJ2-5; TRBD2 agrees at 13 bases. After removal of 5 bases from V and 2 bases from J, the junction contained 5 bases not matched to a gene. The CDR3 is 16 amino acids. Germline loops: CDR1 MGHRA, CDR2 YSYEKL. CDR3 DNA: TGCGCCAGCAGCAACCCACTAGCGGGGGGGCAAGAGACCCAGTACTTC. It encodes CASSNPLAGGQETQYF.

Points on this clone: A junction boundary mismatches the germline segment, possibly from a read error. The chain uses TRBV6-1 and TRBJ2-7; perhaps TRBD2 as D (5 bases). This CDR3 contains 13 residues. Germline lookup yields CDR1 MNHNS and CDR2 SASEGT. CDR3 sequence: CAGSELSGYEQYF. CDR3 nucleotide sequence: TGTGCCGGCAGTGAATTGAGCGGCTACGAGCAGTACTTC.

J is TRBJ2-5 and V is TRBV7-2, with D perhaps matching TRBD1 (5 bases). This CDR3 has 13 amino acids. Trimming removed 4 bases from V and 5 bases from J, with 11 bases in between. CDR1 is SGHTA and CDR2 is FQGNSA in the germline V gene. CDR3 protein: CASSSGPRETQYF. CDR3 nucleotide sequence: TGTGCCAGCAGCTCAGGGCCACGGGAGACCCAGTACTTC.

This clone was counted once. The chain joins TRBV7-6 to TRBJ1-2; a weak D match, TRBD1 (5 bases). Deletions cut 4 bases from V and 5 bases from J, with 20 bases between. The CDR3 is made up of 16 amino acids. CDR1 is SGHVS and CDR2 is FNYEAQ in the germline V gene. CDR3 coding DNA: TGTGCCAGCAGCTCTCAGGGAAGATCCGATTTTTATGGCTACACCTTC. Translated: CASSSQGRSDFYGYTF.

The genes are TRBV5-1 and TRBJ1-6, with 8 bases aligning to TRBD1. CDR1 is SGHRS, CDR2 YFSETQ, per germline. J was trimmed by 10 bases and V by 4 bases; bases with no gene match: 7. CDR3 length: 14 residues. CDR3 protein: CASSPDRVDSPLHF. CDR3 DNA sequence: TGCGCCAGCAGCCCGGACAGGGTGGACTCACCCCTCCACTTT.

Turning to this clone: The sample has other DNA sequences that encode this CDR3 too. The V call is TRBV2, the J call TRBJ1-6, with a tentative D call TRBD1 (5 bases). Germline values: CDR1 SNHLY, CDR2 FYNNEI. Between the trimmed V and J ends, which lost 2 bases and 5 bases, there was a span of 10 bases. This CDR3 is built from 15 residues. CDR3 amino acids: CASSEYWGDNSPLHF. The CDR3 DNA is TGTGCCAGCAGTGAATATTGGGGGGATAATTCACCCCTCCACTTT.

The chain uses TRBV4-3 and TRBJ2-3, with TRBD2 matching over 14 bases. The CDR3 covers 18 residues. Germline V lookup: CDR1 LGHNA, CDR2 YSLEER. V lost 1 base, J lost 1 base, and 4 bases stayed unmatched. CDR3 in amino acids: CASSQAPGLAGGTDTQYF. CDR3 nucleotide sequence: TGCGCCAGCAGCCAAGCCCCGGGACTAGCGGGGGGCACAGATACGCAGTATTTT.

The chain combines TRBV2 with TRBJ1-4, with 9 bases aligning to TRBD1. The CDR3 is 14 residues long. Germline loops: CDR1 SNHLY, CDR2 FYNNEI. Germline trimming cut 7 bases from V and 7 bases from J; bases unmatched to any gene: 7. This CDR3 reads CASNSQGAVEKLFF. The CDR3 DNA reads as TGTGCCAGCAACTCACAGGGGGCTGTTGAAAAACTGTTTTTT. Full variable domain (remainder filled in from reference TRBV2 and TRBJ1-4): EPEVTQTPSHQVTQMGQEVILRCVPISNHLYFYWYRQILGQKVEFLVSFYNNEISEKSEIFDDQFSVERPDGSNFTLKIRSTKLEDSAMYFCASNSQGAVEKLFFGSGTQLSVL.

The genes are TRBV5-1 and TRBJ2-3, with D perhaps TRBD1 (6 bases). Trimming took 1 base from V and 3 from J, leaving 12 bases between them. Germline CDR1 SGHRS, CDR2 YFSETQ. CDR3 length equals 15 residues. Written as DNA, the CDR3 is TGCGCCAGCAGCTTGATAGGGGGTTCGACAGATACGCAGTATTTT. Translation gives CASSLIGGSTDTQYF.

In regard to this clone: The same CDR3 is also encoded by other DNA sequences in this sample. V is TRBV28 and J is TRBJ1-6; 10 nucleotides line up with TRBD1. Unmatched junction bases numbered 11, after V lost 7 bases and J lost 11 bases. The germline V gene has CDR1 MDHEN and CDR2 SYDVKM. This CDR3 is 15 amino acids long. CDR3 in DNA: TGTGCCAGCACCCAACCCGGGACAGGGGTGGCACCCCTCCACTTT. The encoded protein is CASTQPGTGVAPLHF.

This clone was counted once. This chain links TRBV9 with TRBJ2-2; D remains ambiguous. The V end lost 0 bases, the J end lost 3 bases, and 6 bases lay between the germline ends. This CDR3 has 14 amino acids. CDR1 is SGDLS, CDR2 YYNGEE, per germline. CDR3 sequence reads: CASSVVAYTGELFF. The DNA of the CDR3 is TGTGCCAGCAGCGTAGTAGCTTACACCGGGGAGCTGTTTTTT. The whole variable domain, remainder taken from reference TRBV9 and TRBJ2-2, is DSGVTQTPKHLITATGQRVTLRCSPRSGDLSVYWYQQSLDQGLQFLIQYYNGEERAKGNILERFSAQQFPDLHSELNLSSLELGDSALYFCASSVVAYTGELFFGEGSRLTVL.

The chain employs TRBV15 and TRBJ2-5, with TRBD1 identical over 8 bases. The tail of the sequence fits TRBJ2-7 better, so the J call may be wrong. Germline V gives CDR1 LNHNV, CDR2 YYDKDF (reference sequence). CDR3 size: 15 residues. CDR3 protein: CATSRAQGGYYEQYF. The CDR3 bases are TGTGCCACCAGCAGAGCACAGGGGGGTTACTACGAGCAGTACTTC.

The rearrangement links TRBV28 to TRBJ2-7; D gene uncertain. Germline V CDR1 and CDR2: MDHEN, SYDVKM. Between the trimmed V and J ends, which lost 3 bases and 9 bases, there was a span of 12 bases. CDR3 length equals 12 residues. CDR3 nucleotide sequence: TGTGCCAGCAGTTTTCCGAGTCTCGGGCAGTACTTC. This translates into CASSFPSLGQYF.

This chain connects TRBV19 to TRBJ1-1; TRBD1 aligns across 8 bases. V shed 4 bases and J 0 bases; nucleotides not matched to a gene: 4. Germline assignment: CDR1 LNHDA and CDR2 SQIVND (reference sequence). The CDR3 runs 15 residues. The CDR3 DNA reads as TGTGCCAGTAGTAGCGGGACAGGACTGAACACTGAAGCTTTCTTT. Translated: CASSSGTGLNTEAFF.

The J gene is TRBJ2-7, the V gene TRBV6-4, with TRBD2 identical over 10 bases. CDR3 length equals 20 residues. J gave up 0 bases and V 0 bases, and 14 bases lay outside the gene matches. Germline V gene lookup returns CDR1 MRHNA and CDR2 SNTAGT. CDR3 DNA: TGTGCCAGCAGTGACTCGATCAGTTTAGCGGGGGGCCTGTCCTCCTACGAGCAGTACTTC. This sequence encodes CASSDSISLAGGLSSYEQYF.

V is TRBV4-3 and J is TRBJ2-1; 9 bases map to TRBD1. V was clipped by 1 base and J by 8 bases; unmatched bases: 3. Germline-derived CDR1 and CDR2 are LGHNA and YSLEER. CDR3 length equals 14 residues. CDR3 in amino acids: CASSQGTGDYEQFF. In nucleotides, the CDR3 is TGCGCCAGCAGCCAAGGGACAGGGGACTATGAGCAGTTCTTC.

The genes are TRBV6-6 and TRBJ1-5, with a tentative D call TRBD1 (6 bases). The V gene lost 6 bases and the J gene lost 0 bases, with 15 bases spanning the gap. Germline V gene data show CDR1 as MNHNY and CDR2 as SVGAGI (reference sequence). This CDR3 region has 16 residues. CDR3 amino acids: CASRLTGSYSNQPQHF. The CDR3 DNA reads TGTGCCAGCAGGCTAACAGGGAGTTATAGCAATCAGCCCCAGCATTTT.

V usage is TRBV5-6 and J usage is TRBJ2-7, with D unresolved. V lost 3 bases and J 2 bases, leaving 6 bases between the germline ends. The CDR3 is 12 amino acids. Germline CDR1 is SGHDT and CDR2 is YYEEEE. CDR3 bases: TGTGCCAGCAGCTCCTATACCTACGAGCAGTACTTC. Protein: CASSSYTYEQYF.

V gene TRBV13 combines with J gene TRBJ2-4; 8 bases are shared with TRBD2. Losses at the gene ends were 1 base for V and 6 bases for J; bases not matched to a gene: 5. Germline values: CDR1 PRHDT, CDR2 FYEKMQ (reference sequence). CDR3 length: 15 residues. DNA for the CDR3: TGTGCCAGCAGCTTAGCGGGAGGGCCCCCAAACATTCAGTACTTC. Protein sequence: CASSLAGGPPNIQYF. The whole variable domain, remainder taken from reference TRBV13 and TRBJ2-4, is AAGVIQSPRHLIKEKRETATLKCYPIPRHDTVYWYQQGPGQDPQFLISFYEKMQSDKGSIPDRFSAQQFSDYHSELNMSSLELGDSALYFCASSLAGGPPNIQYFGAGTRLSVL.

The chain is built from TRBV30 and TRBJ2-6; D gene ambiguous. Germline-derived CDR1 and CDR2 are GTSNPN and SVGIG (reference sequence). Deletions cut 2 bases from V and 0 bases from J, with 5 bases between. The CDR3 covers 14 residues. DNA for the CDR3: TGTGCCTGGAGTCTAGGCTCTGGGGCCAACGTCCTGACTTTC. Its protein product is CAWSLGSGANVLTF.

This rearrangement joins TRBV14 to TRBJ1-1; no definite D call. V was pared by 1 base and J by 10 bases, with 10 bases between. The germline V gene has CDR1 SGHDN and CDR2 FVKESK. The CDR3 runs 12 residues. The CDR3 spells CASSQVADGAFF. The CDR3 coding sequence is TGTGCCAGCAGCCAAGTGGCTGATGGAGCTTTCTTT.

V gene TRBV5-1 combines with J gene TRBJ1-2, with 9 bases identical to TRBD1. Germline CDR1 is SGHRS and CDR2 is YFSETQ. This CDR3 is built from 15 residues. Trimming cost V 3 bases and J 7 bases; bases outside gene matches: 10. The CDR3 coding sequence is TGCGCCAGCAGCTGGGACCCCGGGACAGGGACTGGCTACACCTTC. It yields the protein CASSWDPGTGTGYTF.

The V call is TRBV7-8, the J call TRBJ2-1; tentatively, D is TRBD1 (6 bases). The germline V gene encodes CDR1 SGHVS and CDR2 FQNEAQ. V was cut by 5 bases and J by 6 bases, with 11 bases left in between. The CDR3 is 13 amino acids. The CDR3 region is CASSPRQVNEQFF. The CDR3 nucleotides are TGTGCCAGCAGCCCCCGACAGGTCAATGAGCAGTTCTTC.

The V and J genes are TRBV27 and TRBJ1-2; D remains unclear. CDR3 length: 13 amino acids. CDR1 and CDR2 (germline): MNHEY, SMNVEV (reference sequence). Trimming removed 5 bases at V and 4 bases at J, with 11 bases between. The CDR3 spells CASSLVSSYGYTF. DNA of the CDR3: TGTGCCAGCAGTCTTGTGAGTTCCTATGGCTACACCTTC.

The chain is built from TRBV6-5 and TRBJ2-7; D is ambiguous. The CDR3 loop spans 14 amino acids. Per germline, CDR1 MNHEY and CDR2 SVGAGI. The ends were cut back, 2 bases at V and 0 bases at J, with 8 bases in the middle. In nucleotides, the CDR3 is TGTGCCAGCAGTTACGCTGACACCTCCTACGAGCAGTACTTC. The encoded protein is CASSYADTSYEQYF.

This clone was picked up one time. V gene TRBV9 combines with J gene TRBJ1-2, with unresolved D. Germline values: CDR1 SGDLS, CDR2 YYNGEE. Trimming left V 2 bases short and J 2 bases short, with 13 bases between. The CDR3 covers 15 residues. The chain's CDR3 is CASSVWPGINYGYTF. Here the CDR3 DNA reads TGTGCCAGCAGCGTTTGGCCCGGGATCAACTATGGCTACACCTTC.